These T cell receptor beta chains were read from a single sample in a study of T cells after yellow fever vaccination. A single record per CDR3 protein comes from TCRdb applying MiXCR to the 5' RACE reads. Here the sample spans some 260,000 distinct CDR3 sequences, approximately 5.2% being singletons. Sequenced material: CD4+ T cells sorted from PBMCs, taken on the day of the yellow fever booster vaccination. These TCRs come from a man aged 18 to 30 who received the YFV17D yellow fever vaccine. The CDR3 runs from the conserved cysteine through the conserved F or W. A D gene is named only where the DNA matches it firmly. A row's size may be missing; if present it is once, few, many or a size class.

J | V | D | size | DNA | CDR3
TRBJ1-1 | TRBV7-9 | - | many | TGTGCCAGCAGCTTAGCGGTCAGCCTGGGCACTGAAGCTTTCTTT | CASSLAVSLGTEAFF
TRBJ2-1 | TRBV6-5 | - | - | TGTGCCAGCAGTTATGGGCACCCTCCCTACAATGAGCAGTTCTTC | CASSYGHPPYNEQFF
TRBJ2-3 | TRBV11-2 | TRBD2 | - | TGTGCCAGCAGCCCACCGGGACTAGCGACAGATACGCAGTATTTT | CASSPPGLATDTQYF
TRBJ1-1 | TRBV11-1 | - | few | TGTGCCAGCTCCGGAAACCCGAACACTGAAGCTTTCTTT | CASSGNPNTEAFF
TRBJ2-1 | TRBV7-3 | TRBD2 | - | TGTGCCAGCAGCTTAGTCGGGACTAGCGGGGGCGGTGAGCAGTTCTTC | CASSLVGTSGGGEQFF
TRBJ2-5 | TRBV9 | - | many | TGTGCCAGCAGCGTAGATTGGACTCCTGAAGAGACCCAGTACTTC | CASSVDWTPEETQYF
TRBJ2-4 | TRBV20-1 | TRBD2 | few | TGCAGTGCTAGAGTTATCCCGGGGGGGAACATTCAGTACTTC | CSARVIPGGNIQYF
TRBJ1-2 | TRBV19 | - | - | TGTGCCAGTAGTCCCCAAAGTGGGGGGGCTGGCTATGGCTACACCTTC | CASSPQSGGAGYGYTF
TRBJ1-6 | TRBV6-5 | - | few | TGTGCGCCGGGCGCACCGAATTCACCCCTCCACTTT | CAPGAPNSPLHF
TRBJ2-3 | TRBV5-1 | - | few | TGCGCCAGCAGCTTGACAGGGTCCGTGGATACGCAGTATTTT | CASSLTGSVDTQYF
TRBJ2-2 | TRBV20-1 | TRBD2 | - | TGCAGTGCTCTCGGGACTAGCGGGAACACCGGGGAGCTGTTTTTT | CSALGTSGNTGELFF
TRBJ2-3 | TRBV5-1 | TRBD1 | - | TGCGCCAGCAGCCCCGGACAGGGGATCACAGATACGCAGTATTTT | CASSPGQGITDTQYF
TRBJ2-3 | TRBV5-6 | TRBD1 | many | TGTGCCAGCAGCACCTTCGACAGGGTGGCAGATACGCAGTATTTT | CASSTFDRVADTQYF
TRBJ2-1 | TRBV5-6 | - | - | TGTGCCAGCACCCCCCCGGGGCCCCGGGAGCAGTTCTTC | CASTPPGPREQFF
TRBJ2-3 | TRBV5-1 | - | few | TGCGCCAGCAGTACAGGCACAGATACGCAGTATTTT | CASSTGTDTQYF
TRBJ1-1 | TRBV4-2 | TRBD1 | many | TGTGCCAGCAGTATACAGGGGACGAACACTGAAGCTTTCTTT | CASSIQGTNTEAFF
TRBJ1-1 | TRBV29-1 | - | - | TGCAGCGCGCCGGGACTGAGGAACACTGAAGCTTTCTTT | CSAPGLRNTEAFF
TRBJ2-5 | TRBV7-2 | - | many | TGTGCCAGCAGCATCAATCCGGCGACAGAGACCCAGTACTTC | CASSINPATETQYF
TRBJ2-1 | TRBV6-1 | - | few | TGTGCCAGCTCCCCACAGCCTGGAGGTGAGCAGTTCTTC | CASSPQPGGEQFF
TRBJ2-5 | TRBV7-2 | TRBD2 | many | TGTGCCAGCAGCGATGCCGGGACTAGCGTAGGGACCCAGTACTTC | CASSDAGTSVGTQYF
TRBJ2-1 | TRBV2 | - | - | TGTGCCAGCAGTGAAGAGAGGGGCGAATACAATGAGCAGTTCTTC | CASSEERGEYNEQFF
TRBJ2-3 | TRBV5-8 | TRBD1 | few | TGTGCCAGCAGCGTAGGGACAGGTGGGACAGATACGCAGTATTTT | CASSVGTGGTDTQYF
TRBJ2-2 | TRBV3-1 | - | - | TGTGCCAGCAGACCTCCCGGGTCGGCGGCTGGGGAGCTGTTTTTT | CASRPPGSAAGELFF
TRBJ2-4 | TRBV7-3 | TRBD1 | few | TGTGCCAGCAGCTCACAGGGGGCGGGCATTCAGTACTTC | CASSSQGAGIQYF
TRBJ1-2 | TRBV20-1 | - | - | TGCAGTGCTAGTTCCGCTAACTATGGCTACACCTTC | CSASSANYGYTF
TRBJ2-2 | TRBV5-1 | - | many | TGCGCCAGCAGCCCGCCCGGACCCTCGAACACCGGGGAGCTGTTTTTT | CASSPPGPSNTGELFF
TRBJ2-5 | TRBV11-1 | TRBD1 | - | TGTGCCAGCAGCTTAGGGACAGGCTACGGGACCCAGTACTTC | CASSLGTGYGTQYF
TRBJ1-5 | TRBV12-3/TRBV12-4 | TRBD1 | few | TGTGCCAGCAGTTTCTTTCAGGGGGCGCGTCAGCCCCAGCATTTT | CASSFFQGARQPQHF
TRBJ1-2 | TRBV12-3/TRBV12-4 | - | - | TGTGCCAGCAGTTTCGGGGGTACCTATGGCTACACCTTC | CASSFGGTYGYTF